The clone carrying this T cell receptor beta chain was counted a single time. Using immunoSEQ multiplex PCR, the repertoire was profiled, and TCRdb retains in-frame clones only, with some absent. The data contain a few hundred thousand clones, approximately 77% of them singletons. This sample stems from a study of blood T cell repertoires in COVID-19. Study background: Acute and convalescent COVID-19 samples came from the United States, Italy and Spain.

Germline V gene sequence: CDR1 MNHNY, CDR2 SVGAGI (reference sequence). Trimming took 5 bases from V and 5 from J; bases not matched to a gene: 8. This CDR3 region has 15 residues. Material for sequencing was peripheral blood. The receptor was isolated from a woman between 18 and 29 years old with acute or convalescent COVID-19. This rearrangement joins TRBV6-6 to TRBJ2-5, with 10 nucleotides matching TRBD1. The CDR3 spells CASSSGQGVSETQYF. CDR3 coding DNA: TGTGCCAGCAGTAGCGGACAGGGGGTCAGTGAGACCCAGTACTTC.